Shown below are 16 T cell receptor beta chains from a single sample sequenced in a study of blood T cell repertoires in COVID-19 (dated by TCRdb to about 2020). Libraries came from the immunoSEQ multiplex PCR assay. TCRdb took over this immuneACCESS table, retaining in-frame rearrangements with V and J assigned. Such tables are incomplete; in checked studies, under half of the missing clones stem from an unresolved V gene, and the remainder is unexplained. The sample profile shows 130,000 or so clones; around 89% of them were found once. The top ten constitute about 9.3% of the sample. Source material: peripheral blood. The receptors stem from a man aged 45-65 years with acute or convalescent COVID-19.

The chain uses TRBV12-3 or TRBV12-4 and TRBJ2-7; D perhaps matches TRBD1 (6 bases). This CDR3 spans 13 amino acids. Trimming took off 6 bases at V and 3 bases at J, with 12 bases between the two ends. The CDR3 region is CASSLGQIYEQYF. CDR3 in DNA: TGTGCCAGCAGCCTCGGACAGATCTACGAGCAGTACTTC.

This clone showed up just a few times. CDR3 DNA sequence: TGTGCCAGCAGCTACAGGGGAGATACTGAAGCTTTCTTT. It codes for CASSYRGDTEAFF. The chain is built from TRBV7-9 and TRBJ1-1; 7 bases agree with TRBD1. The V gene's germline CDR1 is SEHNR and CDR2 FQNEAQ (reference sequence). This CDR3 region has 13 residues. V was clipped by 4 bases and J by 5 bases; unmatched bases: 4.

This chain links TRBV7-9 with TRBJ1-4, with 7 bases matching TRBD1. Germline V gene sequence: CDR1 SEHNR, CDR2 FQNEAQ (reference sequence). This CDR3 is 14 amino acids long. V lost 3 bases and J lost 8; bases outside the gene matches: 6. The CDR3 nucleotides read TGTGCCAGCAGCTTTATCGGGACAGCGGAAAAACTGTTTTTT. This codes for CASSFIGTAEKLFF.

This clone was found once. The chain combines TRBV5-1 with TRBJ2-1, with 9 bases matching TRBD1. V lost 1 base and J lost 8; bases outside the gene matches: 10. Germline V gene sequence: CDR1 SGHRS, CDR2 YFSETQ. The CDR3 runs 16 residues. This CDR3 is CASSLIGQGIGDEQFF. The CDR3 DNA is TGCGCCAGCAGCTTGATCGGACAGGGGATCGGGGATGAGCAGTTCTTC.

This chain joins TRBV3-1 (or the pseudogene TRBV3-2) and TRBJ1-1, with a possible D match to TRBD1 (5 bases). Germline CDR1 reads LGHDT; CDR2 reads YNNKEL (reference sequence). V lost 2 bases and J 4 bases, leaving 11 bases between the germline ends. This CDR3 spans 14 amino acids. CDR3: CASSQFRVGTEAFF. The CDR3 DNA sequence: TGTGCCAGCAGCCAATTCAGGGTCGGCACTGAAGCTTTCTTT.

This chain uses TRBV28 with TRBJ2-6; D unresolved. The CDR3 is 14 amino acids. The V and J ends lost 5 bases and 0 bases respectively, with 5 bases between them. The germline CDR1 and CDR2 sequences are MDHEN and SYDVKM. The CDR3 loop reads CASSLFSGANVLTF. As DNA, the CDR3 is TGTGCCAGCAGTCTGTTCTCTGGGGCCAACGTCCTGACTTTC.

The rearrangement links TRBV28 to TRBJ2-7; D remains unclear. This CDR3 region has 15 residues. Per the germline V gene, CDR1 is MDHEN and CDR2 is SYDVKM. Trimming took 7 bases from V and 1 from J, leaving 17 bases between them. DNA of the CDR3: TGTGCCAGCATCTCGGTTTCGAGAGGTTCCTACGAGCAGTACTTC. This codes for CASISVSRGSYEQYF.

V usage is TRBV28 and J usage is TRBJ1-1; 10 nucleotides align to TRBD1. Losses at the gene ends were 6 bases for V and 5 bases for J; bases not matched to a gene: 3. The CDR3 runs to 13 residues. Germline V gene sequence: CDR1 MDHEN, CDR2 SYDVKM. The CDR3 here is CASRTGGGTEAFF. In DNA form, the CDR3 reads TGTGCCAGCAGGACAGGGGGCGGGACTGAAGCTTTCTTT. The whole variable domain, remainder taken from reference TRBV28 and TRBJ1-1, is DVKVTQSSRYLVKRTGEKVFLECVQDMDHENMFWYRQDPGLGLRLIYFSYDVKMKEKGDIPEGYSVSREKKERFSLILESASTNQTSMYLCASRTGGGTEAFFGQGTRLTVV.

J is TRBJ1-1 and V is TRBV5-6; D may be TRBD1 (6 bases). Germline assignment: CDR1 SGHDT and CDR2 YYEEEE. There are 15 residues in the CDR3. Trimming shortened V by 4 bases and J by 3 bases, and 16 bases separated the two germline ends. CDR3 amino acids: CASSHPGGIYTEAFF. The CDR3 DNA reads TGTGCCAGCAGCCACCCGGGGGGCATCTACACTGAAGCTTTCTTT.

V is TRBV3-1 (or the pseudogene TRBV3-2) and J is TRBJ1-2, with 11 bases matching TRBD1. CDR1 is LGHDT, CDR2 YNNKEL, per germline (reference sequence). The V segment lost 6 bases and the J segment 7 bases; nucleotides outside the gene matches: 7. The CDR3 extends over 14 amino acids. The CDR3 sequence: CASSYRDRGFGYTF. As DNA, the CDR3 is TGTGCCAGCAGTTACCGGGACAGGGGGTTTGGCTACACCTTC.

The gene calls are TRBV18 and TRBJ1-1; D unresolved. This CDR3 is 15 amino acids long. CDR1 and CDR2 from the germline V gene are KGHSH and LQKENI. V dropped 0 bases and J dropped 0 bases, with 8 bases sitting between them. Here the CDR3 DNA reads TGTGCCAGCTCACCACCGGGCAGTTTGAACACTGAAGCTTTCTTT. It translates to CASSPPGSLNTEAFF. Using reference TRBV18 and TRBJ1-1 for the parts outside the CDR3, the full variable domain is NAGVMQNPRHLVRRRGQEARLRCSPMKGHSHVYWYRQLPEEGLKFMVYLQKENIIDESGMPKERFSAEFPKEGPSILRIQQVVRGDSAAYFCASSPPGSLNTEAFFGQGTRLTVV.

The CDR3 bases are TGCGCCAGCAGCTTACAGGGGCAGAATTCACCCCTCCACTTT. This translates into CASSLQGQNSPLHF. V is TRBV5-1 and J is TRBJ1-6, with 7 bases matching TRBD1. Germline CDR1 is SGHRS and CDR2 is YFSETQ. With V trimmed by 2 bases and J by 7 bases, 3 bases remained unmatched. This CDR3 spans 14 amino acids.

The chain uses TRBV5-1 and TRBJ2-7; perhaps TRBD2 as D (6 bases). The CDR3 length is 14 residues. CDR1 and CDR2 from the germline V gene are SGHRS and YFSETQ. The V gene lost 0 bases and the J gene lost 3 bases, with 10 bases spanning the gap. The CDR3 here is CASSLGPGDYEQYF. Written as DNA, the CDR3 is TGCGCCAGCAGCTTGGGACCGGGAGACTACGAGCAGTACTTC. Full variable domain (remainder filled in from reference TRBV5-1 and TRBJ2-7): KAGVTQTPRYLIKTRGQQVTLSCSPISGHRSVSWYQQTPGQGLQFLFEYFSETQRNKGNFPGRFSGRQFSNSRSEMNVSTLELGDSALYLCASSLGPGDYEQYFGPGTRLTVT.

The V call is TRBV9, the J call TRBJ2-3; a weak D match, TRBD2 (5 bases). This CDR3 is built from 15 residues. The ends were cut back, 0 bases at V and 5 bases at J, with 13 bases in the middle. Germline assignment: CDR1 SGDLS and CDR2 YYNGEE. CDR3 in amino acids: CASSVVSGGVDTQYF. CDR3 bases: TGTGCCAGCAGCGTAGTGTCCGGAGGCGTAGATACGCAGTATTTT.

This clone was detected a few times. The chain links TRBV19 to TRBJ1-2, with 7 positions matching TRBD1. CDR1 and CDR2 (germline): LNHDA, SQIVND (reference sequence). J was trimmed by 4 bases and V by 6 bases; bases with no gene match: 11. The CDR3 has 15 amino acids. CDR3 bases: TGTGCCAGTAGCTTTGAACAGGGGAATTTCTATGGCTACACCTTC. Translation gives CASSFEQGNFYGYTF.

This chain joins TRBV2 and TRBJ2-7; 7 nucleotides line up with TRBD2. J lost 5 bases, V lost 8 bases, and 12 bases had no gene match. Germline V gene lookup returns CDR1 SNHLY and CDR2 FYNNEI. The CDR3 sequence is 14 residues long. This CDR3 reads CASAGGGLGDEQYF. DNA of the CDR3: TGTGCCAGCGCCGGGGGAGGGCTCGGGGACGAGCAGTACTTC. The full variable domain, in which reference TRBV2 and TRBJ2-7 provide the parts outside the CDR3, is EPEVTQTPSHQVTQMGQEVILRCVPISNHLYFYWYRQILGQKVEFLVSFYNNEISEKSEIFDDQFSVERPDGSNFTLKIRSTKLEDSAMYFCASAGGGLGDEQYFGPGTRLTVT.